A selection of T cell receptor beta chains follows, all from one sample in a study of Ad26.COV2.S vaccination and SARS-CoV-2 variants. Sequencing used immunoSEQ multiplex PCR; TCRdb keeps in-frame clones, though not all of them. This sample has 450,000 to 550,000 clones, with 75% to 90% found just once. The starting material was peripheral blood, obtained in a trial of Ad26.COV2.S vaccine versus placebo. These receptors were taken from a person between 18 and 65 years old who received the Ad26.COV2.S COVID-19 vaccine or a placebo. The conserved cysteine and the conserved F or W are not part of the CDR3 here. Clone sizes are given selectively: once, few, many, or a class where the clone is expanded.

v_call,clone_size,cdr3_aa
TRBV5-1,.,ASSPPLSGETQY
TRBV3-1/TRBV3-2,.,ASSQLGGRETQY
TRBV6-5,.,ASSYSGGGEQF
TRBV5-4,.,ASRMSGGLGNEQF
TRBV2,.,ASSKTTGNEKLF
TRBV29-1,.,SVDEGYEQY
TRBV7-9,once,ASSSGGPNTGELF
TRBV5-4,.,ASSAGTGNSYEQY
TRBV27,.,ASSYDWGGSYGYT
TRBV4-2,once,ASSQGLAGANEQF
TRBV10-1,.,ASRNRGFGYGYT
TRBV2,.,ASSTSAGAPGEQY
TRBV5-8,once,ASSLVGGEQY
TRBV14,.,ASSQGGGKPNEKLF
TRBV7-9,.,ASHSGLAGGPNTGELF
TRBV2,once,ATRDREHQPQH
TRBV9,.,ASSAEMNTEAF
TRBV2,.,ATAEGAFIEKLF
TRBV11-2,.,ASSLVPRETQY
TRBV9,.,ASSVGGTGGLPLH
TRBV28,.,ASSLFSGEAF
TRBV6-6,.,ASSYAAFTGELF
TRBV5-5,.,ASSRVRTSGSETQY